One TCR beta chain is described in this entry. The target antigen is unknown. Repertoires were generated with immunoSEQ multiplex PCR, while TCRdb's copy carries only in-frame clones and drops some. The repertoire holds 97,000 or so clones, with around 85% as singletons. From germline, CDR1 is SGHTS and CDR2 YDEGEE. The ends lost 2 bases at V and 6 bases at J; junction bases unmatched: 3. This CDR3 contains 15 residues. The entry originates in a study of cytomegalovirus exposure and HLA in healthy donors. At the level of the study: Per a later analysis, the approximately 690 first-cohort and under 150 validation repertoires shared one platform.

Broader study findings: In vitro experiments confirmed that three CMV-associated chains were specific for CMV antigens.

The source material was PBMCs. This TCR was recovered from a woman in her 30s in good health and CMV-seronegative. The rearrangement joins TRBV5-8 to TRBJ2-7; 15 nucleotides match TRBD2. The CDR3 loop is CASSLPGLAGGEQYF. The CDR3, as DNA: TGTGCCAGCAGCTTACCGGGACTAGCGGGAGGCGAGCAGTACTTC.